A selection of T cell receptor beta chains follows, all from one sample in a study of PD-L1 blockade in urothelial cancer. Some clones are missing from TCRdb's copy, which holds only in-frame ones; the method was immunoSEQ multiplex PCR. The sample consists of some 41,000 clones, 70% to 90% of them appearing once. Sequences were derived from PBMCs, sampled around atezolizumab (anti-PD-L1) treatment. The receptors were gathered from a man in his sixties or seventies with urothelial cancer. Each CDR3 is given with its conserved first and last residue. Fields, in order: CDR3 DNA, CDR3 protein, J gene, D gene, V gene, clone size. A D gene is named only where the DNA matches it firmly. Rows give clone size only sometimes, using once, few, many, or a class for an expanded clone.

TGTGCCAGCAGCCCAGGGACAGGGTGGGACACTGAAGCTTTCTTT | CASSPGTGWDTEAFF | TRBJ1-1 | TRBD1 | TRBV5-6 | .
TGTGCTAGCAGCTTAGTTAGAGGTTCGACCGAGACCCAGTACTTC | CASSLVRGSTETQYF | TRBJ2-5 | . | TRBV7-7 | .
TGTGCCTGGAGTTACCACGGGGAACCCACAGATACGCAGTATTTT | CAWSYHGEPTDTQYF | TRBJ2-3 | . | TRBV30 | .
TGTGCCTGGAGCCAGGGGGGACTCTACGAGCAGTACTTC | CAWSQGGLYEQYF | TRBJ2-7 | . | TRBV30 | .
TGCAGTGGTAGTCCTGAAGAGACCCAGTACTTC | CSGSPEETQYF | TRBJ2-5 | . | TRBV20-1 | once
TGTGCCAGCTCGACGGGACAGGGCAATCAGCCCCAGCATTTT | CASSTGQGNQPQHF | TRBJ1-5 | TRBD1 | TRBV18 | .
TGTGCCTGGGGGGGGAGGGTTCCCACCGGGGAGCTGTTTTTT | CAWGGRVPTGELFF | TRBJ2-2 | TRBD2 | TRBV30 | .
TGTGCCTGGACCCCAGGGACAGCGCAGCAACAGTATTTT | CAWTPGTAQQQYF | TRBJ2-3 | TRBD1 | TRBV30 | .
TGTGCCAGCTCACCAGGTGCTAGCGGGAACTACGAGCAGTACTTC | CASSPGASGNYEQYF | TRBJ2-7 | TRBD2 | TRBV18 | .
TGTGCCAGCAGCACGGGACTTAACACCGGGGAGCTGTTTTTT | CASSTGLNTGELFF | TRBJ2-2 | . | TRBV5-6 | .
TGTGCCTGGAGGGAAGACAGCTTCTCAAACTATGGCTACACCTTC | CAWREDSFSNYGYTF | TRBJ1-2 | . | TRBV30 | .
TGCGCCAGCAGCCAGGGACAGGGGGCGCGTAGCGAGCAGTACTTC | CASSQGQGARSEQYF | TRBJ2-7 | TRBD1 | TRBV5-1 | .
TGTGCCAGCAGCGTAGATGGGACTAGCGGGAATCAGTTCTTC | CASSVDGTSGNQFF | TRBJ2-1 | TRBD2 | TRBV9 | .
TGTGCCAGTAGTCCCTCTCTTCCCGGCAATCAGCCCCAGCATTTT | CASSPSLPGNQPQHF | TRBJ1-5 | . | TRBV19 | .
TGTGCCAGCAGGGCGTCGGGGGGCAATGAGCAGTTCTTC | CASRASGGNEQFF | TRBJ2-1 | TRBD2 | TRBV11-3 | few
TGTGCCTGGAGGGTAGGAGAGATAAGGGGTGGCTACACCTTC | CAWRVGEIRGGYTF | TRBJ1-2 | . | TRBV30 | .
TGCAGTGCTAGGGCAGGCTACGAGCAGTACTTC | CSARAGYEQYF | TRBJ2-7 | . | TRBV20-1 | .
TGTGCCACCAGCAAGGGGGTCACTGAAGCTTTCTTT | CATSKGVTEAFF | TRBJ1-1 | . | TRBV15 | .
TGTGCCAGCTCACCAACCCGGGACAGTGGCTACACCTTC | CASSPTRDSGYTF | TRBJ1-2 | TRBD1 | TRBV18 | .
TGTGCCAGCAGTTACCCGGGACAGGGCCTCTATGGCTACACCTTC | CASSYPGQGLYGYTF | TRBJ1-2 | TRBD1 | TRBV6-6 | .
TGTGCCATCAGTACAGCGGGACAGGGGTACACTGAAGCTTTCTTT | CAISTAGQGYTEAFF | TRBJ1-1 | TRBD1 | TRBV10-3 | .
TGTGCCTTGACAGGGGTGACCTACAATGAGCAGTTCTTC | CALTGVTYNEQFF | TRBJ2-1 | TRBD1 | TRBV30 | .